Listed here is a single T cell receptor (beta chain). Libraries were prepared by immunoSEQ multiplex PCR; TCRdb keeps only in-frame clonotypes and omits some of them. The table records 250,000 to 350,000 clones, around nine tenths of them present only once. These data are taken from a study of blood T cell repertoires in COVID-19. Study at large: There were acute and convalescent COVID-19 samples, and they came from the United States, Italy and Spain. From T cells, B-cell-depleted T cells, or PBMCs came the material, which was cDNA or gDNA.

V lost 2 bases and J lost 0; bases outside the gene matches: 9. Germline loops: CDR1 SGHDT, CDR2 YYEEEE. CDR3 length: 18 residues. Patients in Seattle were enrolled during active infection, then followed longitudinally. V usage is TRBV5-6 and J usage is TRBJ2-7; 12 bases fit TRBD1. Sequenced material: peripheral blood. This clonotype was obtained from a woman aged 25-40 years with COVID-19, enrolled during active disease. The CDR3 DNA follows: TGTGCCAGCAGCTTTGGGACAGGGGGCGCGGAAGGCTCCTACGAGCAGTACTTC. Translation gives CASSFGTGGAEGSYEQYF.